This record covers a single T cell receptor (beta chain). Repertoires were generated with immunoSEQ multiplex PCR, while TCRdb's copy carries only in-frame clones and drops some. Altogether some 120,000 clones are present, approximately 87% being singletons, with the ten largest covering 2.9%. This record comes from a study of control samples from healthy donors and cancer patients. The CDR3 consists of 17 residues. Per the germline V gene, CDR1 is MGHRA and CDR2 is YSYEKL. Trimming left V 10 bases short and J 4 bases short, with 26 bases between. Sequencing used blood. This chain connects TRBV4-1 to TRBJ2-1, with a tentative D call TRBD2 (5 bases). The TCR comes from a man between 60 and 75 years old in good health. The CDR3 region is CATFGVLPLSPYNEQFF. The DNA of the CDR3 is TGCGCCACCTTCGGGGTCCTCCCGCTGTCCCCTTACAATGAGCAGTTCTTC.